This T cell receptor (beta chain) was observed in a study of cytomegalovirus exposure and HLA in healthy donors. Study results and caveats: The authors excluded some V segments, including TRBV6-2 and TRBV6-3, as indistinguishable.

PCR was performed using 60 Vbeta and 13 Jbeta primers. The table came from immunoSEQ multiplex PCR; TCRdb's copy has only in-frame clones and leaves some out. The table lists roughly 120,000 clones, with 3% to 4.5% in the top ten. CDR1 is ENHRY and CDR2 is SYGVKD in the germline V gene. The V and J ends lost 6 bases and 8 bases, in that order; junction bases with no gene match: 7. CDR3 length: 14 amino acids. Concerning this clone: What it binds is unknown.

Material for sequencing was PBMCs. The sequence was collected from a young man in good health and CMV-seronegative. The chain carries TRBV10-3 and TRBJ2-1; 10 nucleotides match TRBD1. Here the CDR3 reads CAIRGDRGSDEQFF. The CDR3, as DNA: TGTGCCATCAGGGGGGACAGGGGTTCTGATGAGCAGTTCTTC.